A single sample is the source of the 24 T cell receptor beta chains below, sequenced in a study of CD4 T cells in relation to SARS-CoV-2 and coronaviruses. Repertoires were generated with immunoSEQ multiplex PCR, while TCRdb's copy carries only in-frame clones and drops some. The repertoire holds some 65,000 clones, with 87% as singletons. Before the COVID-19 pandemic, during about 2011-2019, CD4+ T cells were taken from unexposed donors. Sequencing was performed on memory CD4+ T cells from PBMCs. Receptor source: a human donor in good health.

The rearrangement links TRBV19 to TRBJ2-2, with D perhaps given as TRBD1 or TRBD2 (5 bases each). V dropped 9 bases and J dropped 0 bases, with 11 bases sitting between them. Germline CDR1 and CDR2: LNHDA and SQIVND (reference sequence). This CDR3 is 14 amino acids long. This CDR3 reads CASRDRSNTGELFF. The CDR3 nucleotides read TGTGCCAGCCGGGACCGATCGAACACCGGGGAGCTGTTTTTT.

The chain has TRBV5-1 and TRBJ2-5, with 10 bases aligning to TRBD2. The J segment lost 3 bases and the V segment lost 2 bases, leaving 1 base of the junction unmatched. CDR1 SGHRS and CDR2 YFSETQ come from the germline V gene. The CDR3 runs 14 residues. CDR3 bases: TGCGCCAGCAGCTTCGGGACTAGCGAAGAGACCCAGTACTTC. Amino acid sequence: CASSFGTSEETQYF.

J is TRBJ1-1 and V is TRBV5-1, with a weak D call TRBD1 (6 bases). CDR1 is SGHRS, CDR2 YFSETQ, per germline. The CDR3 has 16 amino acids. V gave up 3 bases and J gave up 1 base, with 16 bases separating them. CDR3 residues: CASSWNAGTKNTEAFF. In DNA, the CDR3 is TGCGCCAGCAGCTGGAACGCCGGGACAAAGAACACTGAAGCTTTCTTT.

The CDR3, as DNA: TGTGCCAGCAGTCAGACAGGTCTTCTTTCCTACGAGCAGTACTTC. This gives the protein CASSQTGLLSYEQYF. V gene TRBV6-2 or TRBV6-3 combines with J gene TRBJ2-7, with a tentative D call TRBD1 (6 bases). From germline, CDR1 is MNHEY and CDR2 SVGEGT. This CDR3 has 15 residues. Trimming shortened V by 5 bases and J by 1 base, and 15 bases separated the two germline ends.

Notes on this clone: One junction end does not reproduce the germline sequence, and a read error may be involved. The J gene is TRBJ1-2, the V gene TRBV5-1; 9 bases map to TRBD1. Germline V gene sequence: CDR1 SGHRS, CDR2 YFSETQ. The CDR3 loop spans 13 amino acids. CDR3 region: CASSSSGTGMPYF. In DNA form, the CDR3 reads TGCGCCAGCAGCTCGAGCGGGACAGGGATGCCCTACTTC.

This clone was picked up one time. The rearrangement uses TRBV20-1 and TRBJ2-2; 9 bases line up with TRBD2. This CDR3 has 13 residues. Per the germline V gene, CDR1 is DFQATT and CDR2 is SNEGSKA (reference sequence). The V gene end was trimmed by 3 bases and the J gene end by 7 bases; junction bases not matched to a gene: 3. The CDR3 region is CSASRREGGELFF. The CDR3 region has the DNA TGCAGTGCTAGTAGGCGGGAGGGCGGGGAGCTGTTTTTT.

V usage is TRBV23-1 and J usage is TRBJ1-1, with TRBD1 identical over 7 bases. TRBV23-1 is marked as an open reading frame, function uncertain. The CDR3 length is 14 residues. The V and J ends lost 4 bases and 11 bases, in that order; junction bases with no gene match: 13. The CDR3 DNA sequence: TGCGCCAGCAGTCGCGAAACAGGGGCCTCCCGGGCTTTCTTT. The encoded protein is CASSRETGASRAFF.

V gene TRBV2 combines with J gene TRBJ1-4; D perhaps matches TRBD1 (5 bases). This CDR3 has 14 residues. The ends were cut back, 3 bases at V and 5 bases at J, with 10 bases in the middle. From germline, CDR1 is SNHLY and CDR2 FYNNEI. As DNA, the CDR3 is TGTGCCAGCAGTGAGGGGCAGGCAAATGAAAAACTGTTTTTT. Amino acid sequence: CASSEGQANEKLFF.

The J gene is TRBJ2-2, the V gene TRBV5-1; no reliable D call. The germline V gene has CDR1 SGHRS and CDR2 YFSETQ. Trimming shortened V by 0 bases and J by 0 bases, and 9 bases separated the two germline ends. The CDR3 is 16 residues long. CDR3 in DNA: TGCGCCAGCAGCTTGGTTACAATCGCGAACACCGGGGAGCTGTTTTTT. It encodes CASSLVTIANTGELFF.

This clone was detected a few times. The V and J genes are TRBV7-9 and TRBJ2-1; D uncertain. Germline assignment: CDR1 SEHNR and CDR2 FQNEAQ (reference sequence). Trimming removed 2 bases from V and 15 bases from J, with 8 bases in between. The length of the CDR3 is 10 residues. Written as DNA, the CDR3 is TGTGCCAGCAGCTTATCGGATTGGTTCTTC. As protein: CASSLSDWFF.

V and J are TRBV7-8 and TRBJ2-2, with TRBD2 as a possible D gene (5 bases). The length of the CDR3 is 13 residues. Trimming took 2 bases from V and 7 from J, leaving 8 bases between them. CDR1 SGHVS and CDR2 FQNEAQ come from the germline V gene. The CDR3 nucleotides are TGTGCCAGCAGCTTAACTAGTGACGGGGAGCTGTTTTTT. This encodes CASSLTSDGELFF.

This rearrangement joins TRBV9 to TRBJ2-5, with D perhaps matching TRBD2 (6 bases). Germline V gene sequence: CDR1 SGDLS, CDR2 YYNGEE. The CDR3 totals 17 residues. Trimming removed 2 bases from V and 8 bases from J, with 25 bases in between. The CDR3 spells CASSVGGRDPVGITQYF. CDR3 nucleotide sequence: TGTGCCAGCAGCGTCGGGGGAAGAGACCCAGTTGGTATTACCCAGTACTTC.

This chain uses TRBV5-1 with TRBJ2-1; 13 nucleotides align to TRBD2. The CDR3 contains 16 residues. V gave up 4 bases and J gave up 7 bases; unmatched junction bases: 8. Germline lookup yields CDR1 SGHRS and CDR2 YFSETQ. The CDR3 loop is CASSNTGTSGVNEQFF. The DNA for the CDR3 is TGCGCCAGCAGCAACACCGGGACTAGCGGGGTGAATGAGCAGTTCTTC.

V gene TRBV27 combines with J gene TRBJ1-6; TRBD1 is a possible D gene (6 bases). CDR1 MNHEY and CDR2 SMNVEV come from the germline V gene (reference sequence). The CDR3 extends over 16 amino acids. Trimming removed 0 bases from V and 8 bases from J, with 14 bases in between. CDR3: CASSLSITGRYSPLHF. CDR3 nucleotide sequence: TGTGCCAGCAGTTTATCGATTACAGGGAGATATTCACCCCTCCACTTT.

The chain combines TRBV18 with TRBJ2-3; TRBD1 might be the D (6 bases). The germline gives CDR1 KGHSH, CDR2 LQKENI. Trimming removed 0 bases from V and 6 bases from J, with 13 bases in between. This CDR3 contains 15 residues. For the CDR3, the DNA is TGTGCCAGCTCACCACCCTCAGGGCAGGGGGATACGCAGTATTTT. Translated, it gives CASSPPSGQGDTQYF.

The J gene is TRBJ2-1, the V gene TRBV7-3; 9 positions agree with TRBD2. Unmatched junction bases numbered 4, after V lost 9 bases and J lost 1 base. CDR3 length: 14 residues. CDR1 and CDR2 from the germline V gene are SGHTA and FQGTGA. CDR3 in DNA: TGTGCCAGTAGCGGGGGCCCTTCCTACAATGAGCAGTTCTTC. Its translation: CASSGGPSYNEQFF.

The chain links TRBV12-3 or TRBV12-4 to TRBJ2-5; D gene ambiguous. The CDR3 consists of 13 residues. V lost 2 bases to trimming and J lost 4 bases, with 8 bases between them. CDR3 coding DNA: TGTGCCAGCAGTTTATCCCAAGGAGAGACCCAGTACTTC. It is translated as CASSLSQGETQYF.

The V and J genes are TRBV15 and TRBJ1-1; D perhaps matches TRBD1 (5 bases). The CDR3 contains 14 residues. Germline-derived CDR1 and CDR2 are LNHNV and YYDKDF (reference sequence). V was shortened by 6 bases and J by 2 bases, with 13 bases between the two germline ends. This CDR3 is CATRIWGVNTEAFF. In DNA form, the CDR3 reads TGTGCCACCAGGATATGGGGGGTTAACACTGAAGCTTTCTTT.

This chain links TRBV7-2 with TRBJ1-1, with TRBD1 identical over 7 bases. The CDR3 is made up of 14 amino acids. The germline CDR1 and CDR2 sequences are SGHTA and FQGNSA. The J segment lost 5 bases and the V segment lost 5 bases, leaving 8 bases of the junction unmatched. The CDR3 region has the DNA TGTGCCAGCAGCCCCGGGACAGTTTATACTGAAGCTTTCTTT. Translated: CASSPGTVYTEAFF.

The CDR3 bases are TGCGCCAGCAGCCCCCCCAGCGGGGGGCTCACAGATACGCAGTATTTT. Its translation is CASSPPSGGLTDTQYF. The chain is built from TRBV5-1 and TRBJ2-3, with 9 bases identical to TRBD2. With V trimmed by 4 bases and J by 2 bases, 8 bases remained unmatched. This CDR3 region has 16 residues. From germline, CDR1 is SGHRS and CDR2 YFSETQ.

The table lists this clone with a count of one. The chain has TRBV4-1 and TRBJ2-5; 7 positions agree with TRBD2. CDR1 MGHRA and CDR2 YSYEKL come from the germline V gene. The CDR3 consists of 17 residues. V trimming: 1 base; J trimming: 4 bases; junction bases outside the gene matches: 12. The CDR3 sequence: CASSQGPSGGRGETQYF. CDR3 DNA sequence: TGCGCCAGCAGCCAAGGTCCGTCGGGGGGAAGAGGAGAGACCCAGTACTTC.

This sequence joins TRBV21-1 and TRBJ1-1; the DNA was not compared with TRBD1, the D call given in the table. TRBV21-1 is marked as a pseudogene. The CDR3 contains 13 residues. CDR3 loop: CAGGGYPNTEAFF. CDR3 DNA sequence: TGTGCCGGGGGCGGATACCCGAACACTGAAGCTTTCTTT.

The chain combines TRBV5-1 with TRBJ2-2; weak D call: TRBD2 (5 bases). This CDR3 contains 16 residues. V gave up 3 bases and J gave up 6 bases, with 18 bases separating them. The germline CDR1 and CDR2 sequences are SGHRS and YFSETQ. The CDR3 bases are TGCGCCAGCAGCTCGGGGTCGGATGTAAGGGCCGGGGAGCTGTTTTTT. This codes for CASSSGSDVRAGELFF.

This chain connects TRBV30 to TRBJ2-7; D unclear. The CDR3 totals 13 residues. Germline assignment: CDR1 GTSNPN and CDR2 SVGIG (reference sequence). V was pared by 3 bases and J by 4 bases, with 13 bases between. The CDR3 nucleotides read TGTGCCTGGAGCCGGGTAGGTACGTACGAGCAGTACTTC. Translation: CAWSRVGTYEQYF.